This is a list of T cell receptor beta chains from one sample in a study of cytomegalovirus exposure and HLA in healthy donors. Data came from immunoSEQ multiplex PCR; TCRdb stores just in-frame clones and leaves some out. The sample shows more than 140,000 clones, about 80% of them seen only once. Sequenced material: PBMCs. The receptors were gathered from a male donor in good health and CMV-seronegative. Each CDR3 is given with its conserved first and last residue. A D gene is named only where the DNA matches it firmly. A clone size is listed for some rows: how often the clone was seen (once, few, many), or a class if it is expanded.

j_gene | abundance | d_gene | v_gene | CDR3aa | CDR3nt
TRBJ2-3 | NA | TRBD2 | TRBV7-7 | CASSDGRGRTDTQYF | TGTGCCAGCAGCGACGGGAGGGGCCGCACAGATACGCAGTATTTT
TRBJ1-2 | NA | TRBD1 | TRBV28 | CASSPLSQGARHYGGYTF | TGTGCCAGCAGTCCCCTTAGCCAGGGGGCGAGACACTATGGTGGCTACACCTTC
TRBJ2-5 | few | NA | TRBV6-5 | CASTGGQRETQYF | TGTGCCAGCACCGGGGGGCAAAGAGAGACCCAGTACTTC
TRBJ1-3 | NA | NA | TRBV5-6 | CASSLRAGLLNTIYF | TGTGCCAGCAGCTTGAGGGCAGGGCTCCTAAACACCATATATTTT
TRBJ2-5 | NA | NA | TRBV7-9 | CASSLGRYAQYF | TGTGCCAGCAGCTTAGGCCGGTACGCGCAGTACTTC
TRBJ1-5 | NA | NA | TRBV7-9 | CASSLTGGGNQPQHF | TGTGCCAGCAGCTTAACGGGAGGGGGCAATCAGCCCCAGCATTTT
TRBJ1-2 | few | NA | TRBV7-9 | CSSSPGYGYTF | TGTTCCAGCAGCCCAGGTTATGGCTACACCTTC
TRBJ2-7 | NA | TRBD2 | TRBV5-1 | CASSLSGGSYEQYF | TGCGCCAGCAGCTTGAGCGGGGGTTCCTACGAGCAGTACTTC
TRBJ2-1 | NA | NA | TRBV4-1 | CASSQDLLPSYNEQFF | TGCGCCAGCAGCCAAGATTTACTACCCTCCTACAATGAGCAGTTCTTC
TRBJ1-2 | NA | NA | TRBV12-5 | CASGLAYAGSATYGYTF | TGTGCTAGTGGTTTGGCCTACGCCGGCAGCGCGACCTATGGCTACACCTTC
TRBJ2-3 | NA | NA | TRBV6-1 | CASSEVTEPDTQYF | TGTGCCAGCAGTGAGGTAACCGAGCCAGATACGCAGTATTTT
TRBJ2-1 | NA | TRBD2 | TRBV5-1 | CASSGGLAGGSYNEQFF | TGCGCCAGCAGCGGGGGACTAGCGGGTGGGTCCTACAATGAGCAGTTCTTC
TRBJ2-7 | NA | TRBD2 | TRBV7-9 | CSSSLSGTSGPEQYF | TGTTCCAGCAGCCTTTCCGGGACTAGCGGCCCCGAGCAGTACTTC
TRBJ1-4 | NA | TRBD1 | TRBV30 | CAWMNLGQFNEKLFF | TGTGCCTGGATGAACCTGGGACAGTTTAATGAAAAACTGTTTTTT
TRBJ2-3 | NA | TRBD2 | TRBV10-3 | CAISVGGLAGGPGTQYF | TGTGCCATCAGTGTTGGCGGGCTAGCGGGAGGGCCTGGTACGCAGTATTTT
TRBJ2-7 | NA | NA | TRBV2 | CASRIGAGGEQYF | TGTGCCAGCAGGATTGGCGCAGGGGGGGAGCAGTACTTC